This entry concerns a single T cell receptor beta chain. The antigen remains unidentified. The record originates from a study of T cell responses to AZD1222 COVID-19 vaccine. Profiled with immunoSEQ multiplex PCR; TCRdb holds only in-frame clones, not every one. The table lists 95,000 to 150,000 clones, more than 75% of them singletons. The CDR3 length is 16 residues. Trimming at V came to 2 bases and at J to 7 bases, leaving 14 bases not matched to a gene. Germline V lookup: CDR1 GTSNPN, CDR2 SVGIG (reference sequence). Study-wide findings and caveats: Spike-specific TCRs gained breadth and depth after people received two AZD1222 doses. Donors, mostly white British, included more females; clonal diversity was possibly underestimated.

This TCR was recovered from an adult in good health. The sequences come from peripheral blood, collected on day 0 of AZD1222 vaccination. The rearrangement links TRBV30 to TRBJ2-3; 8 bases are shared with TRBD2. The CDR3 sequence: CAWSSPIRGGPYTQYF. CDR3 in DNA: TGTGCCTGGAGTTCCCCCATCCGGGGGGGCCCTTATACGCAGTATTTT.